This T cell receptor (beta chain) was retrieved from a study of OX40 agonist ivuxolimab in advanced cancers. Whole-study context: Every 2 weeks, patients received ivuxolimab intravenously, dosed at 0.01 to 10 mg/kg. Dose-escalation patients suffered from hepatocellular carcinoma, melanoma, renal cell or head and neck cancer.

This CDR3 comprises 14 residues. The V end lost 4 bases, the J end lost 4 bases, and 13 bases lay between the germline ends. CDR1 and CDR2 from the germline V gene are SGHTA and FQGNSA. General study findings and limits: With doses of 0.1 to 3.0 mg/kg, CD4+ and CD8+ blood T cells had undergone clonal expansion by week 6. CD8+ T cells showed, on average, more clonal expansion than CD4+ cells.

Sequencing used immunoSEQ multiplex PCR; TCRdb keeps in-frame clones, though not all of them. This table has around 95,000 clones, roughly 93% appearing once. This clone was recorded a few times. What it binds is unknown. The material sequenced was CD4+ or CD8+ T cells sorted from blood, taken in a trial of the OX40 agonist ivuxolimab. This TCR was sampled from an adult with an advanced solid tumor such as melanoma, head and neck, liver or kidney cancer. The chain combines TRBV7-2 with TRBJ1-2, with a weak D call TRBD1 (6 bases). CDR3 coding DNA: TGTGCCAGCAGCTCGCAGGGGCTTGGCTATGGCTACACCTTC. Protein sequence: CASSSQGLGYGYTF.